The 30 T cell receptor beta chains presented below share a single source sample, sequenced in a study of T cells in Graves' hyperthyroidism and ophthalmopathy (dated 2019 in TCRdb). Library prep was done by multiplex PCR. TCRdb names Illumina HiSeq 2000 as the instrument used. Amplification of TCR beta CDR3 regions was carried out from RNA transcripts. A first-round RT-PCR of the TCR CDR3 used the HTBI primer set with the Qiagen OneStep RT-PCR kit. TCRdb took the public reads, trimmed them with fastp at Q25, ran MiXCR for clone calling and kept in-frame beta chains. A single entry per CDR3 protein holds the most common genes and DNA from its merged rows. The sample data list under 800,000 distinct CDR3 sequences, and about 14% of these were observed just once. The ten largest make up roughly 10% of the sample. Sequences were obtained from blood. The receptors come from a woman in her late teens or twenties with Graves' hyperthyroidism.

This clonotype was recorded a few times. V and J are TRBV5-7 and TRBJ1-2, with D possibly being TRBD1 (6 bases). TRBV5-7 is designated an ORF whose function remains uncertain. The germline V and J ends were trimmed by 3 bases and 4 bases, with 16 bases remaining between them. This CDR3 region has 15 residues. The CDR3 protein is CASSYDRRVGYGYTF. As DNA, the CDR3 is TGTGCCAGCAGCTACGACAGGAGGGTTGGCTATGGCTACACCTTC.

The genes are TRBV9 and TRBJ1-5, with D uncertain. Germline-derived CDR1 and CDR2 are SGDLS and YYNGEE. The CDR3 runs 15 residues. The V end lost 0 bases, the J end lost 7 bases, and 14 bases lay between the germline ends. Here the CDR3 reads CASSVAGVSGQPQHF. The CDR3 DNA reads TGTGCCAGCAGCGTAGCTGGGGTCTCCGGGCAGCCCCAGCATTTT.

This clonotype was seen a handful of times. V and J are TRBV6-1 and TRBJ2-7; no clear D. V was pared by 4 bases and J by 2 bases, with 9 bases between. The length of the CDR3 is 13 residues. The germline gives CDR1 MNHNS, CDR2 SASEGT. In DNA, the CDR3 is TGTGCCAGCAGTGCGTCGGCAACCTACGAGCAGTACTTC. Its translation: CASSASATYEQYF.

With regard to this clonotype: A much larger clonotype is one base distant, so this may be a read error. The chain combines TRBV20-1 with TRBJ2-1; TRBD2 matches at 9 bases. The CDR3 spans 15 residues. V lost 0 bases to trimming and J lost 8 bases; unmatched junction nucleotides: 8. Germline CDR1 DFQATT, CDR2 SNEGSKA (reference sequence). DNA for the CDR3: TGCAGTGCTAGAGATAGCGGGAGTTCGGGGTATGAGCAGTTCTTC. This gives the protein CSARDSGSSGYEQFF.

The chain combines TRBV7-9 with TRBJ2-1; the D gene is possibly TRBD2 (5 bases). V lost 1 base and J 3 bases, leaving 7 bases between the germline ends. Germline values: CDR1 SEHNR, CDR2 FQNEAQ (reference sequence). The CDR3 spans 14 residues. CDR3 sequence: CASSLDEGYNEQFF. CDR3 in DNA: TGTGCCAGCAGCTTAGATGAGGGCTACAATGAGCAGTTCTTC.

This clonotype came up many times. The J gene is TRBJ1-2, the V gene TRBV13, with D hard to call. The length of the CDR3 is 15 residues. The V gene's germline CDR1 is PRHDT and CDR2 FYEKMQ (reference sequence). Trimming shortened V by 5 bases and J by 4 bases, and 17 bases separated the two germline ends. CDR3 DNA: TGTGCCAGCAGCCCCTCAGGAAGGGCCATCTATGGCTACACCTTC. Protein: CASSPSGRAIYGYTF. Drawing the rest from reference TRBV13 and TRBJ1-2, the complete variable domain is AAGVIQSPRHLIKEKRETATLKCYPIPRHDTVYWYQQGPGQDPQFLISFYEKMQSDKGSIPDRFSAQQFSDYHSELNMSSLELGDSALYFCASSPSGRAIYGYTFGSGTRLTVV.

CDR3 coding DNA: TGTGCCATCAATTTGCAGCGGGGGGCGGATACGCAGTATTTT. This encodes CAINLQRGADTQYF. The rearrangement uses TRBV10-3 and TRBJ2-3, with 9 bases that match TRBD2. The V and J ends lost 7 bases and 6 bases, in that order; junction bases with no gene match: 8. Germline assignment: CDR1 ENHRY and CDR2 SYGVKD. CDR3 length: 14 amino acids.

The CDR3 region has the DNA TGTGCCAGCAGCTTAATCTGGGGGGGGGCTGGGGAGACCCAGTACTTC. It encodes CASSLIWGGAGETQYF. The chain is built from TRBV7-2 and TRBJ2-5, with TRBD2 as a possible D gene (7 bases). The CDR3 has 16 residues. Trimming stripped 2 bases from V and 5 bases from J, with 18 bases between. The germline V gene encodes CDR1 SGHTA and CDR2 FQGNSA. The full variable domain, completed using reference TRBV7-2 and TRBJ2-5, is GAGVSQSPSNKVTEKGKDVELRCDPISGHTALYWYRQSLGQGLEFLIYFQGNSAPDKSGLPSDRFSAERTGGSVSTLTIQRTQQEDSAVYLCASSLIWGGAGETQYFGPGTRLLVL.

This clonotype occurred many times. The genes are TRBV12-3 or TRBV12-4 and TRBJ2-7; D gene uncertain. Between the trimmed V and J ends, which lost 3 bases and 3 bases, there was a span of 9 bases. This CDR3 is built from 13 residues. The CDR3 reads CASSFHGYYEQYF. The CDR3 bases are TGTGCCAGCAGTTTTCACGGATACTACGAGCAGTACTTC.

This clonotype was picked up a small number of times. The chain combines TRBV19 with TRBJ2-1; D may correspond to TRBD1 or TRBD2 (5 bases each). Germline V gives CDR1 LNHDA, CDR2 SQIVND (reference sequence). V was pared by 6 bases and J by 5 bases, with 26 bases between. The CDR3 consists of 18 residues. The CDR3 is CASRGSVLAQVGDNEQFF. DNA of the CDR3: TGTGCCAGTAGAGGGAGTGTTTTGGCACAGGTGGGGGACAATGAGCAGTTCTTC.

The table lists this clonotype with many counts. This rearrangement joins TRBV11-2 to TRBJ2-1; TRBD2 matches 10 bases. V gave up 5 bases and J gave up 7 bases; unmatched junction bases: 8. This CDR3 is built from 15 residues. The germline gives CDR1 SGHAT, CDR2 FQNNGV. CDR3 region: CASSPGLAVGNEQFF. Here the CDR3 DNA reads TGTGCCAGCAGCCCAGGACTAGCGGTGGGAAATGAGCAGTTCTTC.

This clonotype was seen ten or more times. V is TRBV20-1 and J is TRBJ1-3; unclear D gene. The CDR3 contains 14 residues. V lost 0 bases and J 0 bases, leaving 6 bases between the germline ends. CDR1 DFQATT and CDR2 SNEGSKA come from the germline V gene (reference sequence). CDR3 residues: CSARDVASGNTIYF. The CDR3 nucleotides are TGCAGTGCTAGAGATGTAGCCTCTGGAAACACCATATATTTT.

This clonotype was detected ten times or more. V is TRBV4-2 and J is TRBJ1-5, with D possibly being TRBD1 (6 bases). Germline assignment: CDR1 LGHNA and CDR2 YNFKEQ. Deletions cut 0 bases from V and 3 bases from J, with 15 bases between. CDR3 length: 17 residues. The CDR3 spells CASSQEGYGQINQPQHF. CDR3 DNA: TGTGCCAGCAGCCAAGAAGGTTATGGACAGATCAATCAGCCCCAGCATTTT.

This clonotype was seen more than once but under ten times. The CDR3 sequence is CSAPGQGSGNTIYF. The CDR3 DNA follows: TGCAGTGCTCCCGGACAGGGCTCTGGAAACACCATATATTTT. This sequence joins TRBV20-1 and TRBJ1-3; 8 nucleotides align to TRBD1. The germline V gene encodes CDR1 DFQATT and CDR2 SNEGSKA (reference sequence). The CDR3 sequence is 14 residues long. V gave up 5 bases and J gave up 0 bases; unmatched junction bases: 3.

In its sample, this clonotype was seen a few times. V usage is TRBV7-9 and J usage is TRBJ1-2; TRBD1 might be the D (5 bases). Germline CDR1 SEHNR, CDR2 FQNEAQ (reference sequence). V shed 0 bases and J shed 5 bases, with 13 bases lying between them. The CDR3 has 15 amino acids. CDR3 in DNA: TGTGCCAGCAGCTTAGCTGGGACGACTGGTTATGGCTACACCTTC. Protein: CASSLAGTTGYGYTF.

This clonotype has a handful of counts. The rearrangement links TRBV7-9 to TRBJ2-1, with 9 positions matching TRBD2. Germline V gene sequence: CDR1 SEHNR, CDR2 FQNEAQ (reference sequence). The CDR3 runs to 15 residues. After removal of 3 bases from V and 7 bases from J, the junction contained 7 bases not matched to a gene. CDR3 coding DNA: TGTGCCAGCAGCTTTCCGGGACTAGCAAGTAATGAGCAGTTCTTC. Encoded protein: CASSFPGLASNEQFF.

This clonotype was seen repeatedly, ten times or more. The chain combines TRBV11-2 with TRBJ1-2; D not certain. The CDR3 extends over 12 amino acids. Germline values: CDR1 SGHAT, CDR2 FQNNGV. V lost 1 base, J lost 14 bases, and 14 bases lay in between. CDR3 in amino acids: CASSLVWPPGTF. DNA for the CDR3: TGTGCCAGCAGCTTAGTCTGGCCGCCCGGGACCTTC.

This clonotype was detected ten times or more. V and J are TRBV11-2 and TRBJ2-2; weak D call: TRBD1 (5 bases). The germline gives CDR1 SGHAT, CDR2 FQNNGV. V lost 5 bases, J lost 6 bases, and 19 bases lay in between. The CDR3 is made up of 16 amino acids. DNA of the CDR3: TGTGCCAGCAGCCCCCGGCGCCCAGGGATCCCCGGGGAGCTGTTTTTT. As protein: CASSPRRPGIPGELFF.

This chain connects TRBV5-1 to TRBJ1-1, with D possibly matching TRBD1 (6 bases). The V and J ends lost 8 bases and 0 bases respectively, with 26 bases between them. This CDR3 has 18 residues. CDR1 is SGHRS and CDR2 is YFSETQ in the germline V gene. The CDR3 spells CASSLKRGDRSLNTEAFF. DNA for the CDR3: TGCGCCAGTTCACTAAAGAGGGGGGACCGAAGTCTGAACACTGAAGCTTTCTTT.

This clonotype showed up many times. The J gene is TRBJ1-2, the V gene TRBV11-2; 8 bases are shared with TRBD1. The germline gives CDR1 SGHAT, CDR2 FQNNGV. The J segment lost 7 bases and the V segment lost 5 bases, leaving 9 bases of the junction unmatched. This CDR3 contains 14 residues. The CDR3 protein is CASSPGRGLGGYTF. The DNA of the CDR3 is TGTGCCAGCAGCCCGGGCAGGGGGCTAGGTGGCTACACCTTC.

This clonotype has at least ten counts. The rearrangement joins TRBV3-1 to TRBJ2-1; 13 nucleotides line up with TRBD2. Germline loops: CDR1 LGHDT, CDR2 YNNKEL (reference sequence). V dropped 4 bases and J dropped 7; count of bases not matched to a gene: 7. This CDR3 is 16 amino acids long. The CDR3 DNA follows: TGTGCCAGCAGCCTTCGGACTAGCGGGAGAGGTAATGAGCAGTTCTTC. It specifies CASSLRTSGRGNEQFF.

The rearrangement links TRBV3-1 to TRBJ2-2; no firm D call. This CDR3 contains 14 residues. Germline CDR1 LGHDT, CDR2 YNNKEL (reference sequence). The ends were cut back, 0 bases at V and 6 bases at J, with 8 bases in the middle. The CDR3, as DNA: TGTGCCAGCAGCCAAGAAGGACGGGCCGGGGAGCTGTTTTTT. It yields the protein CASSQEGRAGELFF.

The gene calls are TRBV2 and TRBJ1-6; D perhaps matches TRBD1 (6 bases). This CDR3 has 11 amino acids. Germline CDR1 and CDR2: SNHLY and FYNNEI. V gave up 5 bases and J gave up 14 bases, with 10 bases separating them. The CDR3, as DNA: TGTGCCAGCAGTCGACAGGTTGCCCTCCACTTT. Amino acids: CASSRQVALHF. The variable domain in full, completed from reference TRBV2 and TRBJ1-6, reads EPEVTQTPSHQVTQMGQEVILRCVPISNHLYFYWYRQILGQKVEFLVSFYNNEISEKSEIFDDQFSVERPDGSNFTLKIRSTKLEDSAMYFCASSRQVALHFGNGTRLTVT.

This clonotype was counted at least ten times. The chain carries TRBV28 and TRBJ2-7; TRBD2 might be the D (6 bases). V was pared by 6 bases and J by 4 bases, with 13 bases between. The CDR3 is 13 amino acids. Germline CDR1 is MDHEN and CDR2 is SYDVKM. The DNA of the CDR3 is TGTGCCAGCAGACGCGCTGGGGGGTACGAGCAGTACTTC. This encodes CASRRAGGYEQYF.

This clonotype came up many times. The chain links TRBV30 to TRBJ1-6; 11 bases line up with TRBD1. From germline, CDR1 is GTSNPN and CDR2 SVGIG (reference sequence). V was pared by 7 bases and J by 7 bases, with 15 bases of the junction left unmatched. This CDR3 is built from 17 residues. CDR3 DNA: TGTGCCTCCCGGACAGGGGGCCATGTCGGGCGAAATTCACCCCTCCACTTT. Translating gives CASRTGGHVGRNSPLHF.

This clonotype showed up just a few times. The V call is TRBV18, the J call TRBJ2-1; D is unclear. This CDR3 spans 12 amino acids. Trimming cost V 2 bases and J 8 bases, with 7 bases left between them. From germline, CDR1 is KGHSH and CDR2 LQKENI. CDR3 in DNA: TGTGCCAGCTCACCAGTGTTGGATGAGCAGTTCTTC. It specifies CASSPVLDEQFF.

This clonotype was seen ten or more times. The chain uses TRBV12-3 or TRBV12-4 and TRBJ1-5; no clear D. V was pared by 3 bases and J by 6 bases, with 15 bases between. This CDR3 has 15 amino acids. CDR3 in DNA: TGTGCCAGCAGTTTGGCCCCGTCGGGTCGTCAGCCCCAGCATTTT. The encoded protein is CASSLAPSGRQPQHF.

This clonotype was observed a few times. This chain uses TRBV18 with TRBJ1-3; the D is unclear. This CDR3 region has 16 residues. The germline V and J ends were trimmed by 5 bases and 0 bases, with 14 bases remaining between them. The V gene's germline CDR1 is KGHSH and CDR2 LQKENI. In DNA form, the CDR3 reads TGTGCCAGCTCATCCGGACCGAAACTCTCTGGAAACACCATATATTTT. Translation: CASSSGPKLSGNTIYF.

Many counts were recorded for this clonotype. J is TRBJ2-5 and V is TRBV24-1; 10 bases line up with TRBD2. The germline CDR1 and CDR2 sequences are KGHDR and SFDVKD. Losses at the gene ends were 3 bases for V and 5 bases for J; bases not matched to a gene: 11. The CDR3 loop spans 17 amino acids. The DNA of the CDR3 is TGTGCCACCAGTGATCCCTCGGGGCTAGCGGGAGATGAGACCCAGTACTTC. It specifies CATSDPSGLAGDETQYF.

This clonotype was picked up many times. The chain carries TRBV2 and TRBJ1-6, with D uncertain. Trimming pared 4 bases from V and 7 bases from J, leaving 14 bases between. CDR3 length: 15 residues. Germline V gene data show CDR1 as SNHLY and CDR2 as FYNNEI. This CDR3 reads CASSGSRTRNSPLHF. The CDR3 DNA sequence: TGTGCCAGCAGTGGGTCCAGGACGAGGAATTCACCCCTCCACTTT.